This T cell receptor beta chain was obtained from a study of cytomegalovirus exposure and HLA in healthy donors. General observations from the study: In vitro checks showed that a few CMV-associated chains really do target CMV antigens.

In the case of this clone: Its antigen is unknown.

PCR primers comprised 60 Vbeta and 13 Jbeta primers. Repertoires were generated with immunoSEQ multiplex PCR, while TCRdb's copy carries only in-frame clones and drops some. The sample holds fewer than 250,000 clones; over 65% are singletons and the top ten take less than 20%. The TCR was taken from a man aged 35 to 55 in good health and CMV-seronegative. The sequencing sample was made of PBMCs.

The CDR3 nucleotides read TGTGCCAGCAGTGACGAGCTATCTGGGGCCAACGTCCTGACTTTC. Translation: CASSDELSGANVLTF. V and J are TRBV2 and TRBJ2-6; no reliable D call. Looked up from germline, CDR1 is SNHLY and CDR2 is FYNNEI. Trimming shortened V by 3 bases and J by 1 base, and 7 bases separated the two germline ends. The CDR3 has 15 amino acids.